This T cell receptor beta chain was retrieved from a study of blood T cells in healthy people across ages. Study-level background: With template switching, about one barcoded beta molecule was captured per two T cells. Findings of the study overall: Per million T cells, TCR beta diversity dropped roughly linearly as age increased. There were more naive CD4+ cells and higher diversity in long-lived donors than in aged donors.

Comments on this clonotype: Antigen: not known.

Caucasian individuals from Russia who were healthy and aged roughly 6 to 95 acted as donors. Alongside a J-beta primer mix, a sample-barcoded 5' primer served in a second PCR lasting about 7 to 11 cycles. Using its own MiXCR run on the 5' RACE reads, TCRdb lists one record per CDR3 protein. This table has around 790,000 distinct CDR3 sequences, under 55% appearing once. Sequencing was done on a sample of blood. This clonotype was obtained from a man between 60 and 75 years old in good health.

The CDR3 sequence: CASSFQAMNTEAFF. DNA of the CDR3: TGCGCCAGCAGCTTCCAGGCAATGAACACTGAAGCTTTCTTT. The chain has TRBV5-1 and TRBJ1-1; D gene uncertain. CDR1 and CDR2 from the germline V gene are SGHRS and YFSETQ. With 2 bases removed from V and 0 bases from J, the gap between germline ends came to 8 bases. The length of the CDR3 is 14 residues.